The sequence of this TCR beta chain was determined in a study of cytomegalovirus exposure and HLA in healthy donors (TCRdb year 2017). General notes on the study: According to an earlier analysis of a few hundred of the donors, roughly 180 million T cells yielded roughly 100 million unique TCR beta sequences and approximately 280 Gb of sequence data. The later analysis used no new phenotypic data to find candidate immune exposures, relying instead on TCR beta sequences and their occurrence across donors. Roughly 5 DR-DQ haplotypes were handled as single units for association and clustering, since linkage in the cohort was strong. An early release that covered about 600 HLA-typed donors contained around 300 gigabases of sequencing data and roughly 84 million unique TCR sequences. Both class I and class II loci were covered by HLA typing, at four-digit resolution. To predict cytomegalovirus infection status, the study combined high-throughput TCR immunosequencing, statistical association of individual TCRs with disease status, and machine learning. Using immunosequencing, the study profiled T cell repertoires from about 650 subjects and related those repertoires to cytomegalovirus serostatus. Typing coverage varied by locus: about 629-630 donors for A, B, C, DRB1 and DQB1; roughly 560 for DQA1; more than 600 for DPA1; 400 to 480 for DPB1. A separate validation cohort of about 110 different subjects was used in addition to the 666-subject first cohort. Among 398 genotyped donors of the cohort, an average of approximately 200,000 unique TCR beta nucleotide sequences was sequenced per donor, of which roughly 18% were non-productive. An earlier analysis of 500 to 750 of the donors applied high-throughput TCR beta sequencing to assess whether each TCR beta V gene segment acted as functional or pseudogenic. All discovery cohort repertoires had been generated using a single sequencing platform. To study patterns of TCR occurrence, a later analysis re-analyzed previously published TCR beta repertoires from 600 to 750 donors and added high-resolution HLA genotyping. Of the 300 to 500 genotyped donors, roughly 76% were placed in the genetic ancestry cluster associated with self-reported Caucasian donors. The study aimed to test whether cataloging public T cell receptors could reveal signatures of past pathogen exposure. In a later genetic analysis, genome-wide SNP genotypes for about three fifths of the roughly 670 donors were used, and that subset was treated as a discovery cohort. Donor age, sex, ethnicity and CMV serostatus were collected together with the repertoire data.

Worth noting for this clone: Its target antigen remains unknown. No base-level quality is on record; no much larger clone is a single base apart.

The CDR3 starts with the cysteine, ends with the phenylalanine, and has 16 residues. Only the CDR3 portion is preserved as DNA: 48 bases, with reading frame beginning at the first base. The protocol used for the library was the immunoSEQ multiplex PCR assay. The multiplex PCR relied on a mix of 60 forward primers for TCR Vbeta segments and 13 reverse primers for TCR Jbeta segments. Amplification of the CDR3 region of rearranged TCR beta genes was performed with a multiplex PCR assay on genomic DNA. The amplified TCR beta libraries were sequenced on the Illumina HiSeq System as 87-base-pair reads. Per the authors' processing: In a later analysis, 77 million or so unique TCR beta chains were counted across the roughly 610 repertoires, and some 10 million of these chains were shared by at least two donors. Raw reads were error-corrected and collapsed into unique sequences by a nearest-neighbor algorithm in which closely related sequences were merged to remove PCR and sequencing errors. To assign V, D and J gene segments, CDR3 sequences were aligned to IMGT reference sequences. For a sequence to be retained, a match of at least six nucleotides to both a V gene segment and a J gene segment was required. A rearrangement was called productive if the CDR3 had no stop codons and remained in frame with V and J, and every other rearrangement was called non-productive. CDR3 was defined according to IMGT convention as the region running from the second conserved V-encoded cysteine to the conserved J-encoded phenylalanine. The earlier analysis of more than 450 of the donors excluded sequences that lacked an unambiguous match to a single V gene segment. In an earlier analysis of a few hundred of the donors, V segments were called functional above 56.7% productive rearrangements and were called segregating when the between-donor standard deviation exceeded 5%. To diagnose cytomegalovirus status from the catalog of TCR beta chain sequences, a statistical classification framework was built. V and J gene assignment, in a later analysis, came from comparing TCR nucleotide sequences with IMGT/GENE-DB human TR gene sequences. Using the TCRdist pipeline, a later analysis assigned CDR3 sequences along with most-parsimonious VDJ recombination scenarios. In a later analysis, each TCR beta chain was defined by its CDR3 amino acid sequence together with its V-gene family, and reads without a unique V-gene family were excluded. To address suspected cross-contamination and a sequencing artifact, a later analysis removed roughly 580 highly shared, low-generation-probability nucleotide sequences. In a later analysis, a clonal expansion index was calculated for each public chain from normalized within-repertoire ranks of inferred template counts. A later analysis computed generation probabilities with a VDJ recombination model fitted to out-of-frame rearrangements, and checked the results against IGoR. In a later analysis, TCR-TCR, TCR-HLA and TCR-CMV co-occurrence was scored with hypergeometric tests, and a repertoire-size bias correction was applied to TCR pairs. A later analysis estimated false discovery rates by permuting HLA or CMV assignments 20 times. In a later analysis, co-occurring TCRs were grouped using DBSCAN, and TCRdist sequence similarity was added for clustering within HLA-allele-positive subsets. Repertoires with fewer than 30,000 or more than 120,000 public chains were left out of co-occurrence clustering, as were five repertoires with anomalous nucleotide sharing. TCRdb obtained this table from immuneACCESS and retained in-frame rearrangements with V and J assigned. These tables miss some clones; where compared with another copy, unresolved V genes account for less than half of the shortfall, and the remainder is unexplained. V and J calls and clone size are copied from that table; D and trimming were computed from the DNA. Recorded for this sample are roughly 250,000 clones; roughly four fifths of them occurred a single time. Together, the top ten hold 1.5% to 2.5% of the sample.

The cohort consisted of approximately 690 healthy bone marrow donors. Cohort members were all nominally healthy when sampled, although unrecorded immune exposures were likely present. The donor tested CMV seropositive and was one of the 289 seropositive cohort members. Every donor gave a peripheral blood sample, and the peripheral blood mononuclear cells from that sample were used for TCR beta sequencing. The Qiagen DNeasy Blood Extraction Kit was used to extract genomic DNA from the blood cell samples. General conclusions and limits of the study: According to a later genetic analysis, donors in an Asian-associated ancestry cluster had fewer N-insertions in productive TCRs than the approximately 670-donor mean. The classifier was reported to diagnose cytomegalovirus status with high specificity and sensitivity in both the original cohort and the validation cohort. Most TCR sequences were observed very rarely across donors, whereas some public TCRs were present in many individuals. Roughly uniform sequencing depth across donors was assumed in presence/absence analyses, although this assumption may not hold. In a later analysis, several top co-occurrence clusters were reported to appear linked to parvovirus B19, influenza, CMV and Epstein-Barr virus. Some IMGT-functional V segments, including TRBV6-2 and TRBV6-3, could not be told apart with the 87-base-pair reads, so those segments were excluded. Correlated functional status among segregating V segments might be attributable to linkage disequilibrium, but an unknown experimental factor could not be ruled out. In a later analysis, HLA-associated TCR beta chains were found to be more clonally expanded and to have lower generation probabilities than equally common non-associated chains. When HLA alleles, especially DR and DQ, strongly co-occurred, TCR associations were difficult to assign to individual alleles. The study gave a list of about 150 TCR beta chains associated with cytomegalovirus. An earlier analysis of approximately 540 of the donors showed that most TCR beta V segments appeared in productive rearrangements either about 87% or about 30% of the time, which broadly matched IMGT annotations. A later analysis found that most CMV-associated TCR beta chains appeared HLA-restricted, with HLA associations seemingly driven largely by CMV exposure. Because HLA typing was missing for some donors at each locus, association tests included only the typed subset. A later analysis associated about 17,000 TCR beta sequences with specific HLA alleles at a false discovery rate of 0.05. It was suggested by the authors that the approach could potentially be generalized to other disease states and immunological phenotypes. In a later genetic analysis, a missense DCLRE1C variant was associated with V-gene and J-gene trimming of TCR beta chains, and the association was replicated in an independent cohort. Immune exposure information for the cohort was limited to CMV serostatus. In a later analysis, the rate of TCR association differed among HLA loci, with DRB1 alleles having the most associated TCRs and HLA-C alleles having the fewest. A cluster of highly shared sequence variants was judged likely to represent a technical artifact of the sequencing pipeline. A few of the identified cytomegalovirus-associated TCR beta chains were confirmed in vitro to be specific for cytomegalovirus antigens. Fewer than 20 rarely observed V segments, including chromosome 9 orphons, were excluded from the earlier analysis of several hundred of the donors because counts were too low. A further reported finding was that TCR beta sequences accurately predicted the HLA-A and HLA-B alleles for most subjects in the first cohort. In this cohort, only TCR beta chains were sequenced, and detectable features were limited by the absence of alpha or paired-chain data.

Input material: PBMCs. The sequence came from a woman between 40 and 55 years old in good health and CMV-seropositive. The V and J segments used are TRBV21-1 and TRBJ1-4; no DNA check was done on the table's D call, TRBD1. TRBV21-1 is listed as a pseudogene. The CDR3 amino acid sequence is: CASSFPRDRRNEKLFF. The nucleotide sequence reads TGTGCCAGCAGCTTCCCGAGGGACAGACGGAATGAAAAACTGTTTTTT.